This entry features one T cell receptor (beta chain) sequence. Its antigen remains unidentified. The sample comes from a study of monozygotic twins with inflammatory bowel disease. General study findings and limits: Whereas healthy co-twins had higher TCRbeta diversity (inverse Simpson), IBD patients had lower diversity.

The CDR3 has 15 amino acids. The V gene's germline CDR1 is GTSNPN and CDR2 SVGIG (reference sequence). Reprocessing the 5' RACE reads, TCRdb reports a single entry for every CDR3 protein and omits DNA. The record lists 110,000 to 150,000 distinct CDR3 sequences, of which the ten most abundant hold more than 1%. The TCR originated in a human donor with ulcerative colitis or Crohn's disease, or a healthy co-twin of an affected twin (not recorded which). The sequenced material came from blood. The chain employs TRBV30 and TRBJ1-2. The CDR3: CAWSTEGRLYYGYTF.